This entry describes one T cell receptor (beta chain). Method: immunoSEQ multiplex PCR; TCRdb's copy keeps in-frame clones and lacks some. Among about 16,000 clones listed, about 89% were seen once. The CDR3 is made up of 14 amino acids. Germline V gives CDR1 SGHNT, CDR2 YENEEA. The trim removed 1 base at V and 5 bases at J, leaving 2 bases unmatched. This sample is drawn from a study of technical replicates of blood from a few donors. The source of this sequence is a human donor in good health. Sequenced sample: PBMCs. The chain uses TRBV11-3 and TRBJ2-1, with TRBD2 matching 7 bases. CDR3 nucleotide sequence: TGTGCCAGCAGCTTAGGCGGGAGAGACAATGAGCAGTTCTTC. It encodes CASSLGGRDNEQFF.